The entry below describes one T cell receptor beta chain. Its antigen is undetermined. The primer mix had 60 Vbeta and 13 Jbeta primers. Clones were read by immunoSEQ multiplex PCR, and TCRdb kept only the in-frame ones, dropping some. The sample has roughly 200,000 clones; about 78% are singletons. The source of the sample is a study of cytomegalovirus exposure and HLA in healthy donors. Study results and limitations: It was 160 or so TCR beta chains that were listed as cytomegalovirus-associated. Several of the most significant clusters appeared, in a later analysis, to be linked to common viral pathogens. Apart from CMV serostatus, no immune exposure information was available.

This CDR3 region has 12 residues. Germline V gene data show CDR1 as ENHRY and CDR2 as SYGVKD. Unmatched junction bases numbered 10, after V lost 11 bases and J lost 8 bases. The sequencing sample was made of PBMCs. The sequence was obtained from a woman aged 25 to 45 in good health and CMV-seronegative. The chain employs TRBV10-3 and TRBJ2-3; 7 positions agree with TRBD1. CDR3 amino acids: CALGGAGGTQYF. The CDR3 DNA reads TGTGCCCTTGGTGGAGCAGGGGGTACGCAGTATTTT.